A selection of T cell receptor beta chains follows, all from one sample in a study of OX40 agonist ivuxolimab in advanced cancers. Method: immunoSEQ multiplex PCR; TCRdb's copy keeps in-frame clones and lacks some. This sample carries approximately 74,000 clones, 60% to 85% of them seen once, and the ten largest clones take under 3%. The material was CD4+ or CD8+ T cells sorted from blood, obtained in a trial of the OX40 agonist ivuxolimab. These receptors originate from an adult with an advanced solid tumor such as melanoma, head and neck, liver or kidney cancer. The CDR3 runs from the conserved cysteine through the conserved F or W. A D gene is named only where the DNA matches it firmly. Not all rows give a size; the values are once, few, many and, for expanded clones, a class.

D: -
size: -
V: TRBV5-4
J: TRBJ2-1
CDR3: CASSHIMADEQFF
DNA: TGTGCCAGCAGCCACATAATGGCGGATGAGCAGTTCTTC

D: TRBD2
size: once
V: TRBV7-2
J: TRBJ2-1
CDR3: CASSRREGYNEQFF
DNA: TGTGCCAGCTCCCGTCGGGAGGGTTACAATGAGCAGTTCTTC

D: TRBD1
size: -
V: TRBV28
J: TRBJ2-5
CDR3: CASSGAGGAEETQYF
DNA: TGTGCCAGCAGTGGGGCAGGGGGCGCAGAAGAGACCCAGTACTTC

D: TRBD2
size: -
V: TRBV7-2
J: TRBJ2-5
CDR3: CASSLPSGGLETQYF
DNA: TGTGCCAGCAGCTTACCTAGCGGGGGTTTAGAGACCCAGTACTTC

D: -
size: -
V: TRBV19
J: TRBJ1-5
CDR3: CASSIEGTPYQPQHF
DNA: TGTGCCAGTAGTATAGAAGGGACACCCTATCAGCCCCAGCATTTT

D: -
size: -
V: TRBV25-1
J: TRBJ1-3
CDR3: CASTDGGAGNTIYF
DNA: TGTGCCAGCACTGATGGGGGGGCAGGAAACACCATATATTTT

D: -
size: -
V: TRBV19
J: TRBJ1-2
CDR3: CASSIARGPYGYTF
DNA: TGTGCCAGTAGTATCGCGAGGGGACCCTATGGCTACACCTTC

D: -
size: -
V: TRBV6-5
J: TRBJ2-3
CDR3: CASNKDRMSTDTQYF
DNA: TGTGCCAGCAACAAAGACAGGATGAGCACAGATACGCAGTATTTT

D: -
size: -
V: TRBV7-2
J: TRBJ1-4
CDR3: CASSLSPLGKLFF
DNA: TGTGCCAGCAGCTTATCTCCTTTGGGAAAACTGTTTTTT

D: -
size: -
V: TRBV19
J: TRBJ2-1
CDR3: CASSIGGTGSSYNEQFF
DNA: TGTGCCAGTAGTATAGGCGGGACCGGGAGCTCCTACAATGAGCAGTTCTTC

D: -
size: -
V: TRBV7-8
J: TRBJ1-2
CDR3: CASSTRDGRNYGYTF
DNA: TGTGCCAGCAGCACAAGGGACGGGAGGAACTATGGCTACACCTTC

D: -
size: -
V: TRBV19
J: TRBJ2-2
CDR3: CASSIIGELFF
DNA: TGTGCCAGTAGTATTATCGGGGAGCTGTTTTTT

D: TRBD1
size: -
V: TRBV19
J: TRBJ2-7
CDR3: CASSIGGTAIYEQYF
DNA: TGTGCCAGTAGTATAGGAGGGACAGCTATCTACGAGCAGTACTTC

D: -
size: few
V: TRBV5-1
J: TRBJ2-5
CDR3: CATSSQRAPQETQYF
DNA: TGCGCCACCTCATCTCAAAGGGCCCCTCAAGAGACCCAGTACTTC

D: -
size: -
V: TRBV5-1
J: TRBJ1-5
CDR3: CASSLAGDNQPQHF
DNA: TGCGCCAGCAGCTTGGCAGGGGATAATCAGCCCCAGCATTTT

D: -
size: -
V: TRBV2
J: TRBJ1-2
CDR3: CASRTPGNYGYTF
DNA: TGTGCCAGCAGGACACCAGGGAACTATGGCTACACCTTC

D: -
size: -
V: TRBV20-1
J: TRBJ2-5
CDR3: CSGGEQETQYF
DNA: TGCAGCGGGGGTGAACAAGAGACCCAGTACTTC

D: -
size: -
V: TRBV10-2
J: TRBJ1-2
CDR3: CASSEAGGSYTF
DNA: TGCGCCAGCAGTGAGGCTGGGGGAAGCTACACCTTC

D: -
size: -
V: TRBV5-1
J: TRBJ1-2
CDR3: CASSLDGYTF
DNA: TGCGCCAGCAGCTTGGATGGCTACACCTTC

D: -
size: -
V: TRBV9
J: TRBJ1-2
CDR3: CASSVDRVGYGYTF
DNA: TGTGCCAGCAGCGTAGACAGGGTCGGCTATGGCTACACCTTC

D: TRBD2
size: -
V: TRBV18
J: TRBJ2-1
CDR3: CASSRTLSSGRTYNEQFF
DNA: TGTGCCAGCTCACGCACTTTATCTAGCGGGAGGACGTACAATGAGCAGTTCTTC

D: -
size: few
V: TRBV5-4
J: TRBJ2-1
CDR3: CASSLDGTPRFF
DNA: TGTGCCAGCAGCCTGGACGGGACCCCAAGGTTCTTC